The 6 T cell receptor beta chains below were found in one sample sequenced in a study of T cell clonality in common variable immunodeficiency (dated by TCRdb to between 2014 and 2016). Library construction relied on the immunoSEQ multiplex PCR assay. TCRdb holds this immuneACCESS table with in-frame rearrangements only. Some clones are missing; in checked studies, unresolved V genes explain under half, and the rest has no known cause. For this sample, around 47,000 clones are listed, none of them singletons. Roughly 0.66% of the sample is in the top ten clones. The sequencing input was peripheral blood mononuclear cells. Source of these receptors: a person between 18 and 75 years old in good health.

This clone was counted at least ten times. The read stops 3 residues short of the end of the CDR3; the missing end is completed from the germline J gene. The genes are TRBV19 and TRBJ1-4, with a weak D call TRBD1 (6 bases). Per the germline V gene, CDR1 is LNHDA and CDR2 is SQIVND (reference sequence). This CDR3 is built from 14 residues. V shed 4 bases and J shed 5 bases, with 11 bases lying between them. CDR3 sequence reads: CASSKQGSNEKLFF. Partial CDR3 DNA: TGTGCCAGTAGTAAACAGGGATCCAATGAAAAA.

This clone was seen many times. The read terminates 3 residues before the CDR3 end, so the remaining end is supplied by the germline J gene. The gene calls are TRBV5-6 and TRBJ1-1, with no clear D. The ends were cut back, 1 base at V and 1 base at J, with 11 bases in the middle. The CDR3 runs to 15 residues. CDR1 SGHDT and CDR2 YYEEEE come from the germline V gene. The CDR3 is CASSLRWSKNTEAFF. The sequenced part of the CDR3 DNA is TGTGCCAGCAGCTTGCGGTGGTCTAAGAACACTGAA.

This clone was counted many times. The read finishes 3 residues shy of the CDR3 end, and the germline J gene is used to complete it. The chain carries TRBV5-1 and TRBJ1-4; 7 positions agree with TRBD1. Germline V gene sequence: CDR1 SGHRS, CDR2 YFSETQ. V dropped 5 bases and J dropped 4; count of bases not matched to a gene: 8. The CDR3 totals 15 residues. The covered CDR3 bases are TGCGCCAGCAGAGTCCAGGGGGAGTATAATGAAAAA. It specifies CASRVQGEYNEK. The whole CDR3 is CASRVQGEYNEKLFF.

This clone was seen at least ten times. The read comes to an end 3 residues before the CDR3 does, leaving the germline J gene to fill in the end. The chain uses TRBV2 and TRBJ2-7; possible D gene TRBD1, 6 bases. V lost 3 bases to trimming and J lost 2 bases, with 8 bases between them. This CDR3 comprises 13 residues. From germline, CDR1 is SNHLY and CDR2 FYNNEI. CDR3 DNA, as far as it was read: TGTGCCAGCAGTGATACAGGGCCCTACGAG. This codes for CASSDTGPYE. The whole CDR3 sequence reads CASSDTGPYEQYF.

This clone was detected many times. The read ends 3 residues early relative to the CDR3; the germline J gene fills the gap. The chain recombines TRBV5-1 with TRBJ1-1, with D possibly being TRBD1 (6 bases). CDR3 size: 14 residues. V lost 3 bases to trimming and J lost 3 bases, with 12 bases between them. In germline, CDR1 is SGHRS, CDR2 YFSETQ. CDR3 sequence: CASSSRGIDTEAFF. The CDR3 DNA, read in part, is TGCGCCAGCAGCTCAAGGGGGATAGACACTGAA.

This clone came up many times. The observed sequence ends 3 residues before the CDR3 terminus, with the missing tail filled in from the germline J gene. The chain joins TRBV4-1 to TRBJ2-7; 8 nucleotides align to TRBD2. Germline CDR1 MGHRA, CDR2 YSYEKL. This CDR3 has 15 residues. V lost 4 bases, J lost 5 bases, and 10 bases stayed unmatched. CDR3 sequence reads: CASSLKSGSSHEQYF. The DNA read from the CDR3 is TGCGCCAGCAGCCTAAAAAGCGGGAGTTCCCACGAG.